The present T cell receptor (beta chain) was sequenced within a study of cytomegalovirus exposure and HLA in healthy donors. In regard to this clone: Antigen unknown.

Per germline, CDR1 SGHNT and CDR2 YYREEE (reference sequence). Trimming removed 3 bases at V and 6 bases at J, with 12 bases between. This CDR3 contains 13 residues. Researchers ran the PCR with 60 Vbeta and 13 Jbeta primers. Data came from immunoSEQ multiplex PCR; TCRdb stores just in-frame clones and leaves some out. The sample contains some 150,000 clones, approximately 78% of which appear only once. Overall study results and limits: Generally TCR sequences proved uncommon, though certain public TCRs appeared in numerous donors.

The chain joins TRBV5-4 to TRBJ1-1; D not resolved. This receptor was obtained from a woman aged 45-60 years in good health and CMV-seropositive. Sequencing was carried out using PBMCs. CDR3 DNA sequence: TGTGCCAGCAGCTCCTCTTTCTCCCCTGAAGCTTTCTTT. Its protein product is CASSSSFSPEAFF.